The T cell receptor beta chain under discussion was sequenced for a study of T-cell reconstitution after alpha-beta-depleted transplantation in children. Between the trimmed V and J ends, which lost 12 bases and 6 bases, there was a span of 17 bases. The CDR3 consists of 13 residues. CDR1 and CDR2 (germline): KGHDR, SFDVKD. This clonotype showed up many times. Unique molecular identifiers were incorporated when the TCRbeta library was constructed. TCRdb re-called the PCR reads with MiXCR, one entry per CDR3 protein. Of about 140,000 distinct CDR3 sequences listed, roughly 8.8% are singletons. The sequencing used PBMCs, mostly from graft donor cells, collected 180 days after TCRalphabeta/CD19-depleted stem cell transplant. The sequence was collected from a female patient aged 2-9 years who had a stem cell transplant for congenital amegakaryocytic thrombocytopenia, so the T cells may come from the graft donor. This chain uses TRBV24-1 with TRBJ2-1; D call uncertain. As DNA, the CDR3 is TGTGCCTCCTCTAGAGGTTCGACCAATGAGCAGTTCTTC. Translation gives CASSRGSTNEQFF.